A single sample gave rise to the 31 T cell receptor beta chains below, sequenced in a study of T cell clonality in common variable immunodeficiency. No antigen is known for these receptors. Study-level points and caveats: Fewer deletions and N-nucleotide insertions were reportedly seen in common variable immunodeficiency TCR beta sequences.

Some clones are missing from TCRdb's copy, which holds only in-frame ones; the method was immunoSEQ multiplex PCR. Listed for the sample are tens of thousands of clones, none seen a single time. The specimen was peripheral blood mononuclear cells. These receptors originate from a human donor with common variable immunodeficiency.

In this sample, this clone turned up many times. The CDR3 is cut off 3 residues early in the read; its end comes from the germline J gene. The gene calls are TRBV5-6 and TRBJ2-5, with D possibly being TRBD1 (6 bases). V was clipped by 4 bases and J by 3 bases, with 13 bases between them. The CDR3 runs 14 residues. Per the germline V gene, CDR1 is SGHDT and CDR2 is YYEEEE. Incomplete CDR3 DNA: TGTGCCAGCAGCCAGGGGAATTGGAAAGAGACC. It is translated as CASSQGNWKET. The CDR3, in full, reads CASSQGNWKETQYF. The complete variable domain, with remaining parts taken from reference TRBV5-6 and TRBJ2-5, reads DAGVTQSPTHLIKTRGQQVTLRCSPKSGHDTVSWYQQALGQGPQFIFQYYEEEERQRGNFPDRFSGHQFPNYSSELNVNALLLGDSALYLCASSQGNWKETQYFGPGTRLLVL.

Of note for this clone: The CDR3 end lies 3 residues beyond the end of the read and is filled in from the germline J gene. The chain is built from TRBV19 and TRBJ1-2; D ambiguous. The CDR3 length is 15 residues. With 1 base removed from V and 3 bases from J, the gap between germline ends came to 12 bases. Germline V lookup: CDR1 LNHDA, CDR2 SQIVND (reference sequence). CDR3 residues: CASSIGRLEHYGYTF. CDR3 DNA, as far as it was read: TGTGCCAGTAGTATAGGGCGGTTGGAGCACTATGGC. Full variable domain (missing parts from reference TRBV19 and TRBJ1-2): DGGITQSPKYLFRKEGQNVTLSCEQNLNHDAMYWYRQDPGQGLRLIYYSQIVNDFQKGDIAEGYSVSREKKESFPLTVTSAQKNPTAFYLCASSIGRLEHYGYTFGSGTRLTVV.

This clone turned up a few times. With the read ending 3 residues before the CDR3 end, the germline J gene is used to fill in that end. The rearrangement uses TRBV18 and TRBJ1-1, with 7 bases aligning to TRBD1. CDR3 size: 16 residues. Germline assignment: CDR1 KGHSH and CDR2 LQKENI. CDR3 DNA (partial): TGTGCCAGCTCACCCCTGTTAGAAGGGACAGTCGCCCCG. It codes for CASSPLLEGTVAP. The entire CDR3 sequence reads CASSPLLEGTVAPAFF.

As for this clone: From the germline J gene comes the end of the CDR3, since the read stops 3 residues before it. The chain is built from TRBV6-2 or TRBV6-3 and TRBJ2-1; D might be TRBD2 (6 bases). Per the germline V gene, CDR1 is MNHEY and CDR2 is SVGEGT. The CDR3 has 14 residues. The V end lost 6 bases, the J end lost 2 bases, and 11 bases lay between the germline ends. This CDR3 reads CASRVTRAYNEQFF. CDR3 DNA, as far as it was read: TGTGCCAGCAGGGTGACTAGAGCCTACAATGAG.

In this sample, this clone turned up many times. The DNA ends 3 residues before the CDR3 does, and the rest of the CDR3 is filled in from the germline J gene. The gene calls are TRBV20-1 and TRBJ2-3; D is undetermined. Trimming removed 6 bases from V and 2 bases from J, with 6 bases in between. This CDR3 spans 11 amino acids. Germline V gene sequence: CDR1 DFQATT, CDR2 SNEGSKA (reference sequence). The sequenced CDR3 bases are TGCAGTGCCCGGGTCACAGATACG. Its translation is CSARVTDT. The whole CDR3 protein is CSARVTDTQYF.

There are many counts of this clone. Read data end 3 residues before the CDR3 end; the end is taken from the germline J gene. The chain couples TRBV10-3 to TRBJ1-2, with 7 bases fitting TRBD1. Unmatched junction bases numbered 1, after V lost 3 bases and J lost 6 bases. The CDR3 contains 12 residues. Germline assignment: CDR1 ENHRY and CDR2 SYGVKD. CDR3 region: CAISDRGDGYTF. The CDR3 DNA, read in part, is TGTGCCATCAGTGACAGGGGGGATGGC.

This clone was seen at least ten times. Partial CDR3 DNA: TGTGCCAGTAGTACGGGACAGAACACTGAA. It codes for CASSTGQNTE. The entire CDR3 protein reads CASSTGQNTEAFF. The V call is TRBV19, the J call TRBJ1-1, with D tentatively TRBD1 (6 bases). The read falls 3 residues short of the CDR3 end, and the missing part is taken from the germline J gene. The ends were cut back, 4 bases at V and 1 base at J, with 7 bases in the middle. The CDR3 sequence is 13 residues long. Germline CDR1 and CDR2: LNHDA and SQIVND (reference sequence).

This clone was seen repeatedly, ten times or more. The read ends 3 residues before the CDR3 terminus; that terminus is restored from the germline J gene. The V gene is TRBV20-1, the J gene TRBJ1-1; D unclear. Per germline, CDR1 DFQATT and CDR2 SNEGSKA (reference sequence). The germline V and J ends were trimmed by 0 bases and 0 bases, with 8 bases remaining between them. The CDR3 contains 14 residues. CDR3 bases read: TGCAGTGCTAGAGATGAGGGTATGAACACTGAA. The encoded protein is CSARDEGMNTE. The whole CDR3 protein is CSARDEGMNTEAFF.

This clone has ten or more counts. The CDR3 extends 3 residues past the end of the read, so its final part is completed from the germline J gene. The V gene is TRBV5-1, the J gene TRBJ2-3; TRBD1 might be the D (5 bases). With 0 bases removed from V and 1 base from J, the gap between germline ends came to 15 bases. CDR1 SGHRS and CDR2 YFSETQ come from the germline V gene. The CDR3 loop spans 17 amino acids. The covered CDR3 bases are TGCGCCAGCAGCTTGGCCGGCTCCTCACAGGGCACAGATACG. Residues: CASSLAGSSQGTDT. Given in full, the CDR3 is CASSLAGSSQGTDTQYF.

This clone was recorded at least ten times. Read data end 3 residues before the CDR3 end; the end is taken from the germline J gene. The rearrangement uses TRBV20-1 and TRBJ1-5, with D possibly being TRBD1 (5 bases). CDR3 length: 15 amino acids. The V end lost 4 bases, the J end lost 4 bases, and 17 bases lay between the germline ends. Germline CDR1 is DFQATT and CDR2 is SNEGSKA (reference sequence). The CDR3: CSAIPRTTSNQPQHF. CDR3 DNA, as far as it was read: TGCAGTGCTATTCCCCGGACAACCTCGAATCAGCCC.

The table lists this clone with many counts. The CDR3 goes on 3 residues after the read ends, and that part is filled in from the germline J gene. The chain carries TRBV28 and TRBJ2-1, with TRBD2 matching over 9 bases. The CDR3 runs 18 residues. CDR1 and CDR2 (germline): MDHEN, SYDVKM. The V and J ends lost 4 bases and 0 bases, in that order; junction bases with no gene match: 10. The CDR3 reads CASSSGTSPLSSYNEQFF. The sequenced CDR3 bases are TGTGCCAGCAGTTCCGGGACTAGCCCATTGAGCTCCTACAATGAG.

This clone was detected ten times or more. The read ends 3 residues shy of where the CDR3 ends; the end is completed using the germline J gene. The genes are TRBV23-1 and TRBJ1-5, with a weak D call TRBD1 (5 bases). TRBV23-1 is annotated as an ORF whose role is uncertain. The CDR3 extends over 16 amino acids. V was shortened by 0 bases and J by 2 bases, with 11 bases between the two germline ends. CDR3 sequence reads: CASSQSWPGRNQPQHF. Incomplete CDR3 DNA: TGCGCCAGCAGTCAATCATGGCCAGGGCGCAATCAGCCC.

This clone came up many times. The read halts 3 residues ahead of the CDR3 end, with the missing end drawn from the germline J gene. The chain links TRBV2 to TRBJ2-7; D is perhaps TRBD1 (6 bases). Germline V gene lookup returns CDR1 SNHLY and CDR2 FYNNEI. The CDR3 loop spans 12 amino acids. The V gene lost 8 bases and the J gene lost 3 bases, with 11 bases spanning the gap. The sequenced part of the CDR3 DNA is TGTGCCAGCGGGACAACTATCTACGAG. It yields the protein CASGTTIYE. The whole CDR3 region reads CASGTTIYEQYF.

About this clone: Coverage ceases 3 residues before the CDR3 finishes, and the germline J gene fills in the end. V usage is TRBV20-1 and J usage is TRBJ2-5, with TRBD2 matching 7 bases. Trimming removed 3 bases from V and 4 bases from J; junction bases left unmatched: 14. The CDR3 totals 16 residues. Per the germline V gene, CDR1 is DFQATT and CDR2 is SNEGSKA (reference sequence). This CDR3 is CSASGGEAGRGETQYF. CDR3 DNA (partial): TGCAGTGCTAGTGGGGGTGAAGCGGGAAGGGGAGAGACC.

As to this clone: The read halts 3 residues ahead of the CDR3 end, with the missing end drawn from the germline J gene. V and J are TRBV2 and TRBJ1-6; tentative D call: TRBD1 (6 bases). Germline assignment: CDR1 SNHLY and CDR2 FYNNEI. The CDR3 runs to 15 residues. Trimming removed 7 bases at V and 6 bases at J, with 16 bases between. CDR3 sequence: CASTLQGTANSPLHF. The DNA read from the CDR3 is TGTGCCAGCACCTTGCAGGGGACGGCTAATTCACCC.

This clone was seen only a few times. The sequence runs out 3 residues before the end of the CDR3; the remainder is reconstructed from the germline J gene. The rearrangement joins TRBV6-2 or TRBV6-3 to TRBJ1-2; possible D gene TRBD1, 6 bases. Germline V gene lookup returns CDR1 MNHEY and CDR2 SVGEGT. The CDR3 spans 13 residues. The CDR3 DNA, read in part, is TGTGCCTACAACGCGGGGGGGCTAGGAGGC. It encodes CAYNAGGLGG. The CDR3, in full, reads CAYNAGGLGGYTF.

This clone was seen many times. The read finishes 3 residues shy of the CDR3 end, and the germline J gene is used to complete it. This rearrangement joins TRBV5-1 to TRBJ1-1, with D perhaps matching TRBD1 (5 bases). Trimming removed 1 base from V and 1 base from J, with 11 bases in between. CDR1 and CDR2 from the germline V gene are SGHRS and YFSETQ. This CDR3 is 15 amino acids long. The sequenced CDR3 bases are TGCGCCAGCAGCTTGTCGGGGGTAGGGAACACTGAA. Protein sequence: CASSLSGVGNTE. From start to end, the CDR3 is CASSLSGVGNTEAFF.

This clone has a count of ten or more. The CDR3 extends 3 residues past the end of the read, so its final part is completed from the germline J gene. The V call is TRBV30, the J call TRBJ1-5; D not certain. The CDR3 extends over 15 amino acids. From germline, CDR1 is GTSNPN and CDR2 SVGIG (reference sequence). The V end was cut by 0 bases, the J end by 1 base, with 10 bases between. The CDR3 loop is CAWSVRGLSNQPQHF. The CDR3 bases that were read are TGTGCCTGGAGTGTACGTGGGCTGAGCAATCAGCCC.

Worth noting for this clone: The CDR3 is cut off 3 residues early in the read; its end comes from the germline J gene. The V gene is TRBV11-3, the J gene TRBJ2-5; 12 bases fit TRBD2. The trim removed 5 bases at V and 2 bases at J, leaving 3 bases unmatched. Germline V CDR1 and CDR2: SGHNT, YENEEA. The CDR3 extends over 15 amino acids. The sequenced CDR3 bases are TGTGCCAGCAGCGGGGGGACTAGCGGGCAAGAGACC. It specifies CASSGGTSGQET. The CDR3 in its entirety is CASSGGTSGQETQYF. Using reference TRBV11-3 and TRBJ2-5 for the parts outside the CDR3, the full variable domain is EAGVVQSPRYKIIEKKQPVAFWCNPISGHNTLYWYLQNLGQGPELLIRYENEEAVDDSQLPKDRFSAERLKGVDSTLKIQPAELGDSAVYLCASSGGTSGQETQYFGPGTRLLVL.

In regard to this clone: The read gets to within 3 residues of the CDR3 end, and the germline J gene fills in the rest. The chain couples TRBV2 to TRBJ2-3, with D unresolved. The germline gives CDR1 SNHLY, CDR2 FYNNEI. CDR3 length: 11 amino acids. This CDR3 reads CASSGLQTQYF. CDR3 DNA, as far as it was read: TGTGCCAGCAGTGGACTGCAAACG. Full variable domain (outside the CDR3, taken from reference TRBV2 and TRBJ2-3): EPEVTQTPSHQVTQMGQEVILRCVPISNHLYFYWYRQILGQKVEFLVSFYNNEISEKSEIFDDQFSVERPDGSNFTLKIRSTKLEDSAMYFCASSGLQTQYFGPGTRLTVL.

Details on this clone: The read terminates 3 residues before the CDR3 end, so the remaining end is supplied by the germline J gene. This chain uses TRBV2 with TRBJ1-5; tentatively, D is TRBD1 (6 bases). The CDR3 consists of 16 residues. With 5 bases removed from V and 3 bases from J, the gap between germline ends came to 17 bases. The germline CDR1 and CDR2 sequences are SNHLY and FYNNEI. The CDR3 sequence: CASSLTGTLNNQPQHF. The DNA read from the CDR3 is TGTGCCAGCAGTCTCACAGGGACCCTCAACAATCAGCCC.

This clone was seen ten or more times. The read terminates 3 residues before the CDR3 end, so the remaining end is supplied by the germline J gene. This chain uses TRBV2 with TRBJ1-2, with D possibly matching TRBD1 (5 bases). The CDR3 loop spans 12 amino acids. Germline loops: CDR1 SNHLY, CDR2 FYNNEI. V was pared by 6 bases and J by 1 base, with 6 bases between. The sequenced CDR3 bases are TGTGCCAGCAGGGACAATAACTATGGC. This sequence encodes CASRDNNYG. The entire CDR3 protein reads CASRDNNYGYTF.

Concerning this clone itself: The CDR3 is cut off 3 residues early in the read; its end comes from the germline J gene. This chain joins TRBV5-6 and TRBJ1-4, with 8 bases identical to TRBD1. The CDR3 is made up of 14 amino acids. Trimming removed 6 bases from V and 4 bases from J; junction bases left unmatched: 5. Germline-derived CDR1 and CDR2 are SGHDT and YYEEEE. CDR3 DNA, as far as it was read: TGTGCCAGCACAAGGGACAGGCATAATGAAAAA. This translates into CASTRDRHNEK. The entire CDR3 reads CASTRDRHNEKLFF. Looking up the rest from reference TRBV5-6 and TRBJ1-4 gives the full variable domain: DAGVTQSPTHLIKTRGQQVTLRCSPKSGHDTVSWYQQALGQGPQFIFQYYEEEERQRGNFPDRFSGHQFPNYSSELNVNALLLGDSALYLCASTRDRHNEKLFFGSGTQLSVL.

The part of the CDR3 DNA that was read is TGTGCCAGTAGTATAGGGGCAGGACTGACCTACGAG. Protein: CASSIGAGLTYE. The complete CDR3 protein is CASSIGAGLTYEQYF. The chain couples TRBV19 to TRBJ2-7; D possibly corresponds to TRBD2 (5 bases). The read comes to an end 3 residues before the CDR3 does, leaving the germline J gene to fill in the end. The CDR3 spans 15 residues. Germline values: CDR1 LNHDA, CDR2 SQIVND (reference sequence). Trimming took off 1 base at V and 2 bases at J, with 12 bases between the two ends.

This clone showed up just a few times. The read falls 3 residues short of the CDR3 end, and the missing part is taken from the germline J gene. The chain links TRBV5-1 to TRBJ2-7; TRBD1 is a possible D gene (6 bases). V was shortened by 1 base and J by 6 bases, with 20 bases between the two germline ends. The CDR3 extends over 16 amino acids. In germline, CDR1 is SGHRS, CDR2 YFSETQ. CDR3 DNA (partial): TGCGCCAGCAGCTTGACAGGGACATTCGACGACGGCGAG. Translated: CASSLTGTFDDGE. The entire CDR3 is CASSLTGTFDDGEQYF.

This clone was counted ten times or more. Read data end 3 residues before the CDR3 end; the end is taken from the germline J gene. J is TRBJ2-3 and V is TRBV2; TRBD1 agrees at 8 bases. CDR1 is SNHLY and CDR2 is FYNNEI in the germline V gene. The CDR3 extends over 16 amino acids. Trimming at V came to 6 bases and at J to 4 bases, leaving 12 bases not matched to a gene. Incomplete CDR3 DNA: TGTGCCAGCAGATCCAACGACAGGGGTGGCGCAGATACG. It translates to CASRSNDRGGADT. In full, the CDR3 is CASRSNDRGGADTQYF. Full variable domain (outside the CDR3, taken from reference TRBV2 and TRBJ2-3): EPEVTQTPSHQVTQMGQEVILRCVPISNHLYFYWYRQILGQKVEFLVSFYNNEISEKSEIFDDQFSVERPDGSNFTLKIRSTKLEDSAMYFCASRSNDRGGADTQYFGPGTRLTVL.

A note on this clone: Read sequence stops 3 residues before the CDR3 end, and the germline J gene provides the missing end. This rearrangement joins TRBV11-2 to TRBJ1-2; 9 bases are shared with TRBD1. Trimming cost V 5 bases and J 3 bases; bases outside gene matches: 4. The CDR3 covers 14 residues. The V gene's germline CDR1 is SGHAT and CDR2 FQNNGV. CDR3 amino acids: CASSQDRGYYGYTF. The DNA read from the CDR3 is TGTGCCAGCAGCCAGGACAGGGGATACTATGGC.

Many counts were recorded for this clone. The missing CDR3 end, 3 residues past where the read stops, is filled in from the germline J gene. This sequence joins TRBV29-1 and TRBJ2-7, with TRBD2 as a possible D gene (6 bases). The germline CDR1 and CDR2 sequences are SQVTM and ANQGSEA. The length of the CDR3 is 13 residues. The V end was cut by 7 bases, the J end by 0 bases, with 13 bases between. This CDR3 reads CSARLGGSYEQYF. Partial CDR3 DNA: TGCAGCGCTCGGCTGGGGGGCTCCTACGAG.

This clone was observed at least ten times. CDR3 DNA (partial): TGTGCCTGGAGTGTCCCTATGGCAGGTGAA. Protein: CAWSVPMAGE. The entire CDR3 sequence reads CAWSVPMAGEAFF. The chain has TRBV30 and TRBJ1-1; the D is unclear. The read ends 3 residues shy of where the CDR3 ends; the end is completed using the germline J gene. This CDR3 comprises 13 residues. Between the trimmed V and J ends, which lost 0 bases and 7 bases, there was a span of 12 bases. Germline V gene lookup returns CDR1 GTSNPN and CDR2 SVGIG (reference sequence).

In its sample, this clone was seen a few times. The read is 3 residues too short to cover the CDR3 end, so that end is filled in from the germline J gene. The V and J genes are TRBV19 and TRBJ2-7; 9 positions agree with TRBD2. Trimming at V came to 5 bases and at J to 6 bases, leaving 8 bases not matched to a gene. The CDR3 has 14 amino acids. In germline, CDR1 is LNHDA, CDR2 SQIVND (reference sequence). CDR3 DNA (partial): TGTGCCAGTAGTCCTAGCGGGAAGGTGTCCGAG. This translates into CASSPSGKVSE. In full, the CDR3 reads CASSPSGKVSEQYF.

This clone was recorded many times. The CDR3 end lies 3 residues beyond the end of the read and is filled in from the germline J gene. The chain uses TRBV30 and TRBJ2-3; TRBD2 agrees at 8 bases. This CDR3 contains 15 residues. CDR1 and CDR2 (germline): GTSNPN, SVGIG (reference sequence). Trimming took 4 bases from V and 2 from J; bases not matched to a gene: 8. Partial CDR3 DNA: TGTGCCTGGAATCGAGCGGGAGTTTACACAGATACG. This translates into CAWNRAGVYTDT. The whole CDR3 sequence is CAWNRAGVYTDTQYF. Together with reference TRBV30 and TRBJ2-3, the CDR3 gives the full variable domain: SQTIHQWPATLVQPVGSPLSLECTVEGTSNPNLYWYRQAAGRGLQLLFYSVGIGQISSEVPQNLSASRPQDRQFILSSKKLLLSDSGFYLCAWNRAGVYTDTQYFGPGTRLTVL.